The entry that follows covers one TCR beta chain sequence. In the source study's methods: Researchers report that nucleated cell counts were estimated from reference gene primer amplification. Data came from immunoSEQ multiplex PCR; TCRdb stores just in-frame clones and leaves some out. V and J calls and clone size are those listed in that table; D and trimming were worked out from the DNA. Of approximately 150,000 clones in the sample, over 80% are singletons; the top ten hold around 5%. The sample is drawn from a study of blood T cell repertoires in COVID-19. Study overall: Sites in the United States, Italy and Spain provided acute and convalescent COVID-19 samples.

J gave up 7 bases and V 1 base, and 14 bases lay outside the gene matches. Looked up from germline, CDR1 is MNHNS and CDR2 is SASEGT. This CDR3 has 17 residues. Within 2 weeks of study entry, exposed participants had contacted a PCR-confirmed or clinician-diagnosed COVID-19 case. Specimen: PBMCs or T cells enriched from blood (not recorded which). This clonotype originated in a man in his 70s who had been exposed to COVID-19. The rearrangement links TRBV6-1 to TRBJ1-2, with 8 bases identical to TRBD1. CDR3 residues: CASSEEAGGASSGGYTF. The CDR3 nucleotides are TGTGCCAGCAGTGAAGAGGCAGGGGGCGCCTCATCAGGTGGCTACACCTTC.